Listed here are 26 T cell receptor beta chains from one sample, sequenced in a study of blood T cells in healthy people across ages (dated by TCRdb to the mid-2010s). Libraries came from 5' RACE. A second PCR of about 6 to 11 cycles was performed with a sample-barcoded 5' primer and a J-beta primer mix. Starting from the raw public reads, TCRdb applied fastp trimming at Q25, assembled clones with MiXCR and retained in-frame beta chains. Each CDR3 protein gets just one entry, which takes the most common genes and DNA from the rows behind it. A total of 1.5 million to 2 million distinct CDR3 sequences appear in this sample, 35% to 50% of them only once. The top ten hold 23% of the sample. The sequenced sample consisted of blood. The receptors come from a human donor in good health.

This clonotype was recorded only once. The chain uses TRBV29-1 and TRBJ2-1; 9 bases align to TRBD1. V shed 6 bases, J shed 4 bases, and the junction held 10 bases outside the gene matches. The germline gives CDR1 SQVTM, CDR2 ANQGSEA. The CDR3 contains 15 residues. The CDR3: CSVEQGALRYNEQFF. As DNA, the CDR3 is TGCAGCGTGGAACAGGGGGCTTTGAGGTACAATGAGCAGTTCTTC.

The chain links TRBV4-2 to TRBJ2-7; D might be TRBD2 (5 bases). V was shortened by 0 bases and J by 0 bases, with 12 bases between the two germline ends. Germline CDR1 LGHNA, CDR2 YNFKEQ. CDR3 length: 16 amino acids. DNA of the CDR3: TGTGCCAGCAGCCAAGATATAGCGCAGAGCTCCTACGAGCAGTACTTC. Amino acids: CASSQDIAQSSYEQYF.

This sequence joins TRBV4-3 and TRBJ1-2; a possible D gene is TRBD1 (6 bases). CDR3 length equals 14 residues. With 1 base removed from V and 8 bases from J, the gap between germline ends came to 14 bases. Germline values: CDR1 LGHNA, CDR2 YSLEER. CDR3 amino acids: CASSQADRFWGYTF. The CDR3 DNA follows: TGCGCCAGCAGCCAAGCGGACAGATTCTGGGGCTACACCTTC.

This clonotype was recorded a few times. This chain connects TRBV24-1 to TRBJ2-5; 10 positions agree with TRBD2. Trimming at V came to 7 bases and at J to 2 bases, leaving 6 bases not matched to a gene. Germline V gene lookup returns CDR1 KGHDR and CDR2 SFDVKD. The CDR3 length is 15 residues. CDR3 protein: CATRASGGSQETQYF. The CDR3 nucleotides read TGTGCCACCAGGGCTAGCGGGGGTTCACAAGAGACCCAGTACTTC.

The chain combines TRBV20-1 with TRBJ1-1, with TRBD1 matching over 8 bases. The CDR3 length is 15 residues. Germline CDR1 reads DFQATT; CDR2 reads SNEGSKA (reference sequence). V was clipped by 5 bases and J by 10 bases; unmatched bases: 18. The CDR3 sequence: CSACDQGARQVVAFF. The CDR3 nucleotides read TGCAGTGCTTGTGACCAGGGGGCGAGGCAGGTCGTAGCTTTCTTT.

In the case of this clonotype: A read error may account for a junction end that differs from germline. The gene calls are TRBV7-2 and TRBJ2-5, with D unclear. The J call may be incorrect, as the DNA end agrees better with TRBJ2-7. This CDR3 region has 17 residues. The V gene's germline CDR1 is SGHTA and CDR2 FQGNSA. DNA of the CDR3: TGTGTCAGCAGCTTAGAAACTCTGCTCAACCCGACCTACGAGCAGTACTTC. Translation: CVSSLETLLNPTYEQYF.

This clonotype was picked up a small number of times. The J gene is TRBJ2-5, the V gene TRBV7-2; the match to TRBD2 covers 10 bases. The CDR3 spans 18 residues. Losses at the gene ends were 3 bases for V and 3 bases for J; bases not matched to a gene: 13. Germline CDR1 is SGHTA and CDR2 is FQGNSA. CDR3 loop: CASSFLYISGGLEETQYF. CDR3 DNA sequence: TGTGCCAGCAGCTTCTTATATATTAGCGGGGGGCTGGAAGAGACCCAGTACTTC. The full variable domain, rest sourced from reference TRBV7-2 and TRBJ2-5, is GAGVSQSPSNKVTEKGKDVELRCDPISGHTALYWYRQSLGQGLEFLIYFQGNSAPDKSGLPSDRFSAERTGGSVSTLTIQRTQQEDSAVYLCASSFLYISGGLEETQYFGPGTRLLVL.

This clonotype was counted a few times. The chain links TRBV3-1 to TRBJ2-3; no definite D call. Trimming stripped 0 bases from V and 4 bases from J, with 23 bases between. Germline V lookup: CDR1 LGHDT, CDR2 YNNKEL (reference sequence). CDR3 length: 19 residues. CDR3 nucleotide sequence: TGTGCCAGCAGCCAAGACCGAGGCTGGGCAACTAACCCCCCAGATACGCAGTATTTT. Protein: CASSQDRGWATNPPDTQYF.

In this sample, this clonotype turned up a few times. The chain links TRBV20-1 to TRBJ1-2; D not resolved. The CDR3 has 15 residues. With 5 bases removed from V and 0 bases from J, the gap between germline ends came to 16 bases. Germline V lookup: CDR1 DFQATT, CDR2 SNEGSKA (reference sequence). The CDR3 region has the DNA TGCAGTGCTCCGGGATCTTTAAATCCTAACTATGGCTACACCTTC. It encodes CSAPGSLNPNYGYTF.

The chain has TRBV3-1 and TRBJ1-2, with D perhaps matching TRBD1 (6 bases). CDR1 is LGHDT and CDR2 is YNNKEL in the germline V gene (reference sequence). This CDR3 region has 15 residues. The V end was cut by 0 bases, the J end by 6 bases, with 14 bases between. CDR3 DNA sequence: TGTGCCAGCAGCCAAGATGGCAGGGGAGGTGATGGCTACACCTTC. This encodes CASSQDGRGGDGYTF. Full variable domain (missing parts from reference TRBV3-1 and TRBJ1-2): DTAVSQTPKYLVTQMGNDKSIKCEQNLGHDTMYWYKQDSKKFLKIMFSYNNKELIINETVPNRFSPKSPDKAHLNLHINSLELGDSAVYFCASSQDGRGGDGYTFGSGTRLTVV.

This clonotype has just a few counts. The chain employs TRBV12-3 or TRBV12-4 and TRBJ2-5; 12 nucleotides match TRBD2. The CDR3 contains 14 residues. J was trimmed by 5 bases and V by 5 bases; bases with no gene match: 3. CDR3 sequence reads: CASSPLAGGETQYF. The DNA of the CDR3 is TGTGCCAGCAGTCCCCTAGCGGGGGGGGAGACCCAGTACTTC.

This chain joins TRBV20-1 and TRBJ1-5; D remains ambiguous. This CDR3 comprises 15 residues. V gave up 0 bases and J gave up 4 bases, with 13 bases separating them. The germline V gene has CDR1 DFQATT and CDR2 SNEGSKA (reference sequence). CDR3 in amino acids: CSARDWIVRNQPQHF. In nucleotides, the CDR3 is TGCAGTGCTAGAGATTGGATCGTAAGGAATCAGCCCCAGCATTTT.

V and J are TRBV12-3 or TRBV12-4 and TRBJ1-1; TRBD1 matches at 8 bases. The V segment lost 9 bases and the J segment 2 bases; nucleotides outside the gene matches: 20. The CDR3 sequence is 18 residues long. Here the CDR3 DNA reads TGTGCCAGTTCCAGGGGGCGCTTTACCCAGGGAGGCAACACTGAAGCTTTCTTT. Translated, it gives CASSRGRFTQGGNTEAFF.

The chain is built from TRBV27 and TRBJ2-5; 12 bases line up with TRBD2. Germline CDR1 and CDR2: MNHEY and SMNVEV (reference sequence). The V and J ends lost 3 bases and 5 bases, in that order; junction bases with no gene match: 7. The CDR3 length is 16 residues. The CDR3, as DNA: TGTGCCAGCAGTTTCCTAGCGGGGGGGCGTCGGGAGACCCAGTACTTC. Translating gives CASSFLAGGRRETQYF.

This sequence joins TRBV9 and TRBJ2-3, with 7 bases matching TRBD1. The CDR3 totals 15 residues. The V segment lost 1 base and the J segment 3 bases; nucleotides outside the gene matches: 5. The V gene's germline CDR1 is SGDLS and CDR2 YYNGEE. CDR3 sequence (DNA): TGTGCCAGCAGCGTACGAGGGGGCGATACAGATACGCAGTATTTT. Translating gives CASSVRGGDTDTQYF.

This clonotype has only a few counts. This chain joins TRBV15 and TRBJ1-5; D remains ambiguous. The CDR3 extends over 12 amino acids. Germline V gene sequence: CDR1 LNHNV, CDR2 YYDKDF (reference sequence). V shed 1 base and J shed 5 bases, with 3 bases lying between them. This CDR3 is CATSRVDQPQHF. The CDR3 nucleotides are TGTGCCACCAGCAGAGTGGATCAGCCCCAGCATTTT.

The chain has TRBV15 and TRBJ2-1, with D perhaps TRBD1 or TRBD2 (5 bases each). V lost 2 bases and J 3 bases, leaving 17 bases between the germline ends. Germline loops: CDR1 LNHNV, CDR2 YYDKDF (reference sequence). The CDR3 has 17 amino acids. The CDR3, as DNA: TGTGCCACCAGCAGAAATCTCCGTGGGACCTACTACAATGAGCAGTTCTTC. Translation gives CATSRNLRGTYYNEQFF.

A few counts support this clonotype. This sequence joins TRBV12-3 or TRBV12-4 and TRBJ2-7; 7 nucleotides align to TRBD1. CDR3 length: 14 residues. V gave up 7 bases and J gave up 4 bases; unmatched junction bases: 10. The DNA for the CDR3 is TGTGCCAGCACTTGGGCAGGGGGTGCTTACGAGCAGTACTTC. Its protein product is CASTWAGGAYEQYF.

This clonotype was observed a few times. CDR3 DNA sequence: TGTGCCAGCAGGTCTAGCGGGGGGGATACGCAGTATTTT. This gives the protein CASRSSGGDTQYF. The chain couples TRBV6-4 to TRBJ2-3; TRBD2 matches 11 bases. The germline V gene encodes CDR1 MRHNA and CDR2 SNTAGT. V gave up 6 bases and J gave up 6 bases; unmatched junction bases: 2. The CDR3 runs to 13 residues.

The J gene is TRBJ1-1, the V gene TRBV7-9, with 10 bases fitting TRBD1. Germline V CDR1 and CDR2: SEHNR, FQNEAQ (reference sequence). The CDR3 runs 17 residues. The trim removed 6 bases at V and 1 base at J, leaving 11 bases unmatched. The CDR3 sequence: CASRTGGVWSENTEAFF. CDR3 in DNA: TGTGCCAGCAGGACAGGGGGCGTTTGGTCCGAGAACACTGAAGCTTTCTTT.

V and J are TRBV12-3 or TRBV12-4 and TRBJ2-7, with D hard to call. This CDR3 spans 13 amino acids. The ends were cut back, 2 bases at V and 3 bases at J, with 8 bases in the middle. CDR3: CASSLTAFYEQYF. Written as DNA, the CDR3 is TGTGCCAGCAGTTTAACGGCTTTCTACGAGCAGTACTTC.

There are many counts of this clonotype. The chain carries TRBV29-1 and TRBJ2-5; tentatively, D is TRBD2 (5 bases). V shed 8 bases and J shed 2 bases, with 18 bases lying between them. Germline CDR1 SQVTM, CDR2 ANQGSEA. The CDR3 covers 14 residues. CDR3 sequence (DNA): TGCAGCTCGGTAGCGTCTTTGACTCAAGAGACCCAGTACTTC. Its protein is CSSVASLTQETQYF.

The genes are TRBV12-3 or TRBV12-4 and TRBJ2-3; weak D call: TRBD1 (5 bases). The CDR3 has 13 amino acids. V was pared by 5 bases and J by 7 bases, with 13 bases between. The CDR3 DNA reads TGTGCCAGCAGTGCCCAAGGGGTGAATACGCAGTATTTT. This gives the protein CASSAQGVNTQYF.

The chain joins TRBV6-2 or TRBV6-3 to TRBJ2-5, with 9 bases that match TRBD2. V lost 0 bases and J lost 11; bases outside the gene matches: 13. The CDR3 has 16 residues. The germline V gene has CDR1 MNHEY and CDR2 SVGEGT. The CDR3 nucleotides read TGTGCCAGCAGTTACTCGAGCGAGGGACTAGCTGGGGAGCAGTACTTC. Its translation is CASSYSSEGLAGEQYF.

This clonotype was detected a few times. This chain links TRBV24-1 with TRBJ2-1; TRBD2 is a possible D gene (5 bases). Judging by the DNA end, TRBJ2-7 fits better; the J call may be wrong. Germline CDR1 and CDR2: KGHDR and SFDVKD. This CDR3 comprises 13 residues. The CDR3 DNA reads TGTGCCACCAGCGAGGGCGACTACAATGAGCAGTACTTC. It encodes CATSEGDYNEQYF.

In its sample, this clonotype was seen a few times. The chain links TRBV7-2 to TRBJ2-5, with 11 nucleotides matching TRBD1. The CDR3 is 17 residues long. V lost 2 bases, J lost 5 bases, and 10 bases stayed unmatched. Germline V lookup: CDR1 SGHTA, CDR2 FQGNSA. The CDR3 spells CASSLTWTGGRRETQYF. DNA of the CDR3: TGTGCCAGCAGCTTAACGTGGACAGGGGGCCGTCGGGAGACCCAGTACTTC.